This TCR beta chain is from a study of T cells in Graves' hyperthyroidism and ophthalmopathy. Study context: Specimen type is peripheral blood, collected at initial diagnosis prior to any treatment. The study's findings and limits: Most clonotypes expanded in thyroid above 0.001 were likewise present in blood.

TCR beta CDR3 regions were amplified from RNA. With the HTBI primer set, the TCR CDR3 went through a first round of RT-PCR. TCRdb reprocessed the multiplex PCR reads via MiXCR and lists one record per CDR3 protein. The sample has approximately 480,000 distinct CDR3 sequences; around 21% are singletons. The PBMCs studied were ones that came from 10 ml fresh peripheral blood. This clonotype was detected many times. Its antigen is unknown. The TCR originated in a man younger than 35 with Graves' hyperthyroidism. The sequenced sample consisted of blood.

CDR3 amino acids: CASSESWPGELFF. CDR3 DNA: TGTGCCAGCAGTGAATCGTGGCCCGGGGAGCTGTTTTTT. The V gene is TRBV6-1, the J gene TRBJ2-2; D remains ambiguous. This CDR3 is 13 amino acids long. Trimming took 2 bases from V and 6 from J, leaving 7 bases between them. Germline CDR1 MNHNS, CDR2 SASEGT.